This T cell receptor (beta chain) was found in a study of blood T cell repertoires in COVID-19. A word on this clone: The same CDR3 can be traced to other DNA sequences in this sample.

Residents of 24 US areas, aged roughly 18 to 89 years, made up the participants. Repertoires were generated with immunoSEQ multiplex PCR, while TCRdb's copy carries only in-frame clones and drops some. The data show almost 500,000 clones, around nine tenths seen once. J lost 4 bases, V lost 0 bases, and 2 bases had no gene match. This CDR3 has 14 amino acids. Per germline, CDR1 MNHEY and CDR2 SVGAGI. The chain carries TRBV6-5 and TRBJ2-7, with 8 bases that match TRBD1. The receptor comes from an older woman who had recovered from COVID-19. The sample taken for sequencing was PBMCs or T cells enriched from blood (not recorded which). The CDR3 DNA reads TGTGCCAGCAGTTACTCGGGGACAGGATACGAGCAGTACTTC. This translates into CASSYSGTGYEQYF.